What follows are 15 T cell receptor beta chains derived from one specimen sequenced in a study of shared clonotypes between healthy human individuals. Naive CD8 cells lacked CD45RO and underwent positive selection for CCR7, leaving out terminally differentiated effector memory CD45RA+ cells. Sequenced by immunoSEQ multiplex PCR; TCRdb stores in-frame clones only, minus some. The table includes millions of clones, about 92% detected once. Sequencing input: naive CD8+ T cells from PBMCs. The receptor set was obtained from a man younger than 35 in good health. Some clones in this sample may be carry-over from other donors' samples.

V and J are TRBV27 and TRBJ2-2; no definite D call. The V end was cut by 2 bases, the J end by 0 bases, with 10 bases between. The CDR3 totals 16 residues. Germline V lookup: CDR1 MNHEY, CDR2 SMNVEV (reference sequence). CDR3 bases: TGTGCCAGCAGTTTAGACGCCCTTCCGAACACCGGGGAGCTGTTTTTT. Translating it yields CASSLDALPNTGELFF.

The V and J genes are TRBV10-3 and TRBJ1-2; TRBD1 matches 8 bases. V was pared by 1 base and J by 2 bases, with 6 bases of the junction left unmatched. The CDR3 loop spans 16 amino acids. Germline lookup yields CDR1 ENHRY and CDR2 SYGVKD. DNA for the CDR3: TGTGCCATCAGTGAGTTCGCAGGGGGCGCGAACTATGGCTACACCTTC. It specifies CAISEFAGGANYGYTF.

The gene calls are TRBV27 and TRBJ2-5; 11 nucleotides match TRBD1. Germline CDR1 and CDR2: MNHEY and SMNVEV (reference sequence). This CDR3 is built from 16 residues. Trimming removed 6 bases from V and 5 bases from J; junction bases left unmatched: 11. The CDR3 here is CASSQTGQGAGETQYF. In DNA, the CDR3 is TGTGCCAGCAGCCAAACAGGACAGGGGGCAGGGGAGACCCAGTACTTC.

The CDR3 spells CASSPRGTGGGEQYF. The CDR3 coding sequence is TGCGCCAGCAGCCCCCGGGGGACAGGGGGCGGAGAGCAGTACTTC. This rearrangement joins TRBV4-3 to TRBJ2-7; 12 nucleotides align to TRBD1. V trimming: 4 bases; J trimming: 7 bases; junction bases outside the gene matches: 8. This CDR3 contains 15 residues. In germline, CDR1 is LGHNA, CDR2 YSLEER.

This chain uses TRBV14 with TRBJ1-1; D not certain. CDR1 is SGHDN and CDR2 is FVKESK in the germline V gene. V lost 5 bases and J lost 5, with 18 bases in between. The length of the CDR3 is 15 residues. The DNA for the CDR3 is TGTGCCAGCAGCGCCACGGGAGGGATGATAACTGAAGCTTTCTTT. Its protein is CASSATGGMITEAFF.

This rearrangement joins TRBV28 to TRBJ2-7; perhaps TRBD2 as D (6 bases). Trimming removed 4 bases from V and 3 bases from J, with 10 bases in between. CDR3 size: 13 residues. Germline V gives CDR1 MDHEN, CDR2 SYDVKM. The CDR3 nucleotides are TGTGCCAGCAGTTGGAGGGATCGCTACGAGCAGTACTTC. It translates to CASSWRDRYEQYF.

Points on this clone: Other nucleotide sequences in the sample specify the same CDR3. The V and J genes are TRBV29-1 and TRBJ1-3; TRBD1 matches at 7 bases. Germline assignment: CDR1 SQVTM and CDR2 ANQGSEA. V lost 4 bases to trimming and J lost 1 base; unmatched junction nucleotides: 10. The CDR3 is made up of 16 amino acids. DNA for the CDR3: TGCAGCGTTGCCCCGGGGCAGGGGGTTTCTGGAAACACCATATATTTT. It codes for CSVAPGQGVSGNTIYF. Based on the CDR3 plus reference TRBV29-1 and TRBJ1-3, the full variable domain is SAVISQKPSRDICQRGTSLTIQCQVDSQVTMMFWYRQQPGQSLTLIATANQGSEATYESGFVIDKFPISRPNLTFSTLTVSNMSPEDSSIYLCSVAPGQGVSGNTIYFGEGSWLTVV.

CDR3 nucleotides: TGTGCCAGCAGCTTAGCCAGGGTGGGTAATCAGCCCCAGCATTTT. It yields the protein CASSLARVGNQPQHF. The rearrangement links TRBV7-2 to TRBJ1-5; D possibly corresponds to TRBD1 (5 bases). V was trimmed by 0 bases and J by 4 bases, leaving 10 bases between them. CDR3 size: 15 residues. Germline V CDR1 and CDR2: SGHTA, FQGNSA.

As regards this clone: Other DNA variants within this sample encode the same CDR3. The chain employs TRBV5-6 and TRBJ2-7; a possible D gene is TRBD1 (5 bases). The CDR3 is 14 residues long. V lost 2 bases, J lost 3 bases, and 12 bases lay in between. Germline loops: CDR1 SGHDT, CDR2 YYEEEE. The DNA of the CDR3 is TGTGCCAGCAGCTTCCAAGACAGTAGCTACGAGCAGTACTTC. Its protein product is CASSFQDSSYEQYF. Full variable domain (outside the CDR3, taken from reference TRBV5-6 and TRBJ2-7): DAGVTQSPTHLIKTRGQQVTLRCSPKSGHDTVSWYQQALGQGPQFIFQYYEEEERQRGNFPDRFSGHQFPNYSSELNVNALLLGDSALYLCASSFQDSSYEQYFGPGTRLTVT.

The chain is built from TRBV9 and TRBJ2-7; TRBD2 matches 11 bases. This CDR3 comprises 15 residues. With 5 bases clipped from V and 0 bases from J, the junction kept 4 bases outside the gene matches. Germline-derived CDR1 and CDR2 are SGDLS and YYNGEE. The CDR3 loop reads CASSSSGRSSYEQYF. The CDR3 region has the DNA TGTGCCAGCAGTTCTAGCGGGAGGAGCTCCTACGAGCAGTACTTC.

The gene calls are TRBV30 and TRBJ2-2; 7 bases agree with TRBD2. V shed 5 bases, J shed 5 bases, and the junction held 26 bases outside the gene matches. Germline V gives CDR1 GTSNPN, CDR2 SVGIG (reference sequence). CDR3 size: 20 residues. The CDR3 nucleotides read TGTGCCTGGGTACTGGCGCACCATACGGGCGGCGGGAGCCGGACCGGGGAGCTGTTTTTT. This encodes CAWVLAHHTGGGSRTGELFF.

V usage is TRBV7-6 and J usage is TRBJ2-1; TRBD2 agrees at 8 bases. Germline loops: CDR1 SGHVS, CDR2 FNYEAQ. The CDR3 covers 17 residues. The V segment lost 5 bases and the J segment 2 bases; nucleotides outside the gene matches: 11. The CDR3 loop is CASSPVGVREAYNEQFF. DNA of the CDR3: TGTGCCAGCAGCCCCGTAGGGGTGCGGGAGGCCTACAATGAGCAGTTCTTC. The entire variable domain, with the rest obtained from reference TRBV7-6 and TRBJ2-1, is as follows: GAGVSQSPRYKVTKRGQDVALRCDPISGHVSLYWYRQALGQGPEFLTYFNYEAQQDKSGLPNDRFSAERPEGSISTLTIQRTEQRDSAMYRCASSPVGVREAYNEQFFGPGTRLTVL.

The gene calls are TRBV28 and TRBJ2-7, with 8 bases fitting TRBD2. The CDR3 is made up of 15 amino acids. The J segment lost 5 bases and the V segment lost 2 bases, leaving 8 bases of the junction unmatched. Germline CDR1 is MDHEN and CDR2 is SYDVKM. The DNA of the CDR3 is TGTGCCAGCAGTTTAGAGCGGGAGAGAGCCCACGAGCAGTACTTC. Encoded protein: CASSLERERAHEQYF.

The rearrangement joins TRBV7-9 to TRBJ2-2; possible D gene TRBD2, 5 bases. The CDR3 is 15 amino acids. Germline CDR1 SEHNR, CDR2 FQNEAQ (reference sequence). V was clipped by 6 bases and J by 2 bases, with 13 bases between them. The CDR3: CASSSNSVNTGELFF. CDR3 nucleotide sequence: TGTGCCAGCAGTTCTAATAGCGTAAACACCGGGGAGCTGTTTTTT. Full variable domain (remainder filled in from reference TRBV7-9 and TRBJ2-2): DTGVSQNPRHKITKRGQNVTFRCDPISEHNRLYWYRQTLGQGPEFLTYFQNEAQLEKSRLLSDRFSAERPKGSFSTLEIQRTEQGDSAMYLCASSSNSVNTGELFFGEGSRLTVL.

V is TRBV27 and J is TRBJ2-3; D uncertain. In germline, CDR1 is MNHEY, CDR2 SMNVEV (reference sequence). The CDR3 contains 14 residues. V was trimmed by 2 bases and J by 14 bases, leaving 20 bases between them. Here the CDR3 DNA reads TGTGCCAGCAGTTTAACGTCCGGCCCCCGGTGGGCGTATTTT. This gives the protein CASSLTSGPRWAYF.